This section outlines one T cell receptor (beta chain) sequence together with its context. The CDR3 contains 18 residues. Germline values: CDR1 SEHNR, CDR2 FQNEAQ (reference sequence). V was pared by 7 bases and J by 0 bases, with 22 bases between. As handled by the study authors: Estimation of nucleated cell counts was performed using reference gene primer amplification. The table came from immunoSEQ multiplex PCR; TCRdb's copy has only in-frame clones and leaves some out. That table supplies the V and J calls and clone size; D and trimming were determined from the DNA. There are hundreds of thousands of clones in the sample; nearly 90% occur only once, and about 1.5% lies in the top ten. The data belong to a study of blood T cell repertoires in COVID-19.

The receptor's source is a young woman with acute COVID-19. Material for sequencing was PBMCs or T cells enriched from blood (not recorded which). This sequence joins TRBV7-9 and TRBJ2-1, with D perhaps matching TRBD1 (6 bases). The CDR3 here is CASTHLRPGQRSYNEQFF. The CDR3 DNA reads as TGTGCCAGCACCCACCTCCGGCCCGGACAGCGCTCCTACAATGAGCAGTTCTTC.